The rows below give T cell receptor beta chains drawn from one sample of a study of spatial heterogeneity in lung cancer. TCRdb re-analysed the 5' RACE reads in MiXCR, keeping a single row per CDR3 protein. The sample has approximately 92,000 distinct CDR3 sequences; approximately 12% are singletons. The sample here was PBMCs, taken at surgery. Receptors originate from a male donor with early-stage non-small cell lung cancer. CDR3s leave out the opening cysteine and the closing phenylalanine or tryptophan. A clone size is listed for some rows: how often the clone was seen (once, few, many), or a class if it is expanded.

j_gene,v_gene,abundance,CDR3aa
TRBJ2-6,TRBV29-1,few,SVRSSGANVLT
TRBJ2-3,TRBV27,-,ASSLNRASDTDTQY
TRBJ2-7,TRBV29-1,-,SVKFTYEQY
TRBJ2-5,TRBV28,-,ASSPLQVQETQY
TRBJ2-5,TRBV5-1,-,ASSSDTHGETQY
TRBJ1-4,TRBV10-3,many,ATGYATNEKLF
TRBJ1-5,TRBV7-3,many,ASSLYGDQPQH
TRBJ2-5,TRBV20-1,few,SAYPGTSGRETQY
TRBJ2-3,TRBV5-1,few,ASSFRTGRTADTQY
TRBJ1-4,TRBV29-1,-,SVSGQGATNEKLF
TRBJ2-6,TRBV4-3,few,ASSQVRGLWANVLT
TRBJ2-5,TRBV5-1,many,ASRPGLYQETQY
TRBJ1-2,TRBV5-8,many,ASSARNTGGDGYT
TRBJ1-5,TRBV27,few,ASSFPKALDGHNQPQH
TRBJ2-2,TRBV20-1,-,SVSSGATGELF
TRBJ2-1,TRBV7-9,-,ASTGGSHNEQF
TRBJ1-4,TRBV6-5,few,ASSFSHGRSNEKLF
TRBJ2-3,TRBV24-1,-,ATSDSGGSGITDTQY
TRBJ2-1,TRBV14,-,ASSQLGAYNEQF
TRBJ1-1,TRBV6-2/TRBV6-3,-,ASSGNLGHEAF
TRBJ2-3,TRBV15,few,ATCSGNTDTQY
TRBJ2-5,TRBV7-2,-,ASSLNGPGAETQY
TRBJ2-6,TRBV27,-,ASTPTVISGANVLT
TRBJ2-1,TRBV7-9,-,ASTDNEQF
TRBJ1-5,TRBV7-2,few,ASSSTVLANQPQH
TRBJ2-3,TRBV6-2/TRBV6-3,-,ASSTSIGVTDTQY
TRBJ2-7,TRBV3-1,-,ASSQVGQGGSYEQY
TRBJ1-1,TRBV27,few,ASRTTGVTEAF
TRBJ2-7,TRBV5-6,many,ASSFTSGYEQY
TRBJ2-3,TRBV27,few,ASGGLAADTQY
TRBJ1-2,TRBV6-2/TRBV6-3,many,ASTGLGGSNYGYT
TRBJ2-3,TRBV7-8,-,ASSLGLAAYTDTQY
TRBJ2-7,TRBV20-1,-,SARTSLAGGDEQY
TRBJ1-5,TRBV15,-,ATSSRAPNQPQH
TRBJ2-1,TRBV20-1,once,SAGDLGNEQF
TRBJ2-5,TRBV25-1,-,ASSEYYGETQY
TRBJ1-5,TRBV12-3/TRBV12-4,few,ASSPTGALNQPQH
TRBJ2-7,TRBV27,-,ASSPTPSRGQY
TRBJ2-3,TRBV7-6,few,ASSPPGTGEDTQY
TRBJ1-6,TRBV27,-,ASSPDPTGEYNSPLH
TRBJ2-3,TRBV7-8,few,ASHLVRIAGPSTDTQY
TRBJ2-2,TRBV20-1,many,SARDPLAAYTGELF